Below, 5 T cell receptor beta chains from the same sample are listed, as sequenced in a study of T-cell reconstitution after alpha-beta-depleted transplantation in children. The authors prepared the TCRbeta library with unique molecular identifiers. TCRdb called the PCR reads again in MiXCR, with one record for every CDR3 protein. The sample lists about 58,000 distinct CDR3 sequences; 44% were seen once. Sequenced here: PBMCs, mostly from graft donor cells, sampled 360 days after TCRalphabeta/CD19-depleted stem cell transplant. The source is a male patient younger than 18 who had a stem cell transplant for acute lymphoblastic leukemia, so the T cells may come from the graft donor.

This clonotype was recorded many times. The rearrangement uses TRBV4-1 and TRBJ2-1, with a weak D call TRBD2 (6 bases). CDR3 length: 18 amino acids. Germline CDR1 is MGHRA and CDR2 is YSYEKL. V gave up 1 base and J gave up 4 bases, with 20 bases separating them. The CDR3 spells CASSQVDMGLAVYNEQFF. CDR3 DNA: TGCGCCAGCAGCCAAGTCGATATGGGATTAGCGGTGTACAATGAGCAGTTCTTC.

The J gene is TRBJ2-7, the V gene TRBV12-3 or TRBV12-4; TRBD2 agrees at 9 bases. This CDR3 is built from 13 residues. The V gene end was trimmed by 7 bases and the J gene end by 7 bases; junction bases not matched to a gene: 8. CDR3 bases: TGTGCCAGCAAGCAGCGGGAGGCGGGGGAGCAGTACTTC. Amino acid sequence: CASKQREAGEQYF.

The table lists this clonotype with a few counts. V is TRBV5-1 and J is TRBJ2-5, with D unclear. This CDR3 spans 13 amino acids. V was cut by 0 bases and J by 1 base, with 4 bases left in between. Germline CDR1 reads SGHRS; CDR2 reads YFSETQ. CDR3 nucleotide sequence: TGCGCCAGCAGCTTGGGGAGCCAAGAGACCCAGTACTTC. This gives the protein CASSLGSQETQYF.

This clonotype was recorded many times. The CDR3, as DNA: TGTGCCAGCAGCCAAGAACCTCGGTCCTCCAATCAGCCCCAGCATTTT. Protein: CASSQEPRSSNQPQHF. The chain couples TRBV4-2 to TRBJ1-5, with unresolved D. V lost 0 bases and J 3 bases, leaving 12 bases between the germline ends. CDR3 size: 16 residues. CDR1 is LGHNA, CDR2 YNFKEQ, per germline.

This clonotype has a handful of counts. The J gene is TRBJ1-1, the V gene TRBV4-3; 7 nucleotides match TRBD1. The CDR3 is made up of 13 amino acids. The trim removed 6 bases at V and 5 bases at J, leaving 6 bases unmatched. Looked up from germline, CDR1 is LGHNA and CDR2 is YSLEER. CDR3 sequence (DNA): TGCGCCAGCAGACTGGACAGGATAACTGAAGCTTTCTTT. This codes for CASRLDRITEAFF.